A single sample is the source of the 13 T cell receptor beta chains below, sequenced in a study of shared clonotypes between healthy human individuals. Profiling relied on immunoSEQ multiplex PCR, and the TCRdb table lists in-frame clones only, not all of them. Here the sample spans about 980,000 clones, 60% to 85% being singletons. Material: memory CD4+ T cells sorted from blood. Subset defined: CD45RA-negative fraction. The receptors here all came from a man aged 18 to 29 in good health.

The chain combines TRBV5-1 with TRBJ1-4; D is undetermined. From germline, CDR1 is SGHRS and CDR2 YFSETQ. Between the trimmed V and J ends, which lost 4 bases and 4 bases, there was a span of 26 bases. The CDR3 totals 19 residues. The CDR3 nucleotides are TGCGCCAGCAGCCATTCCAGAGGGTTGCGCGGTAACCTTAATGAAAAACTGTTTTTT. Translating it yields CASSHSRGLRGNLNEKLFF.

This clone was seen a handful of times. This chain uses TRBV15 with TRBJ2-4; TRBD2 matches 9 bases. Germline V gene data show CDR1 as LNHNV and CDR2 as YYDKDF (reference sequence). J was trimmed by 0 bases and V by 5 bases; bases with no gene match: 2. The CDR3 is made up of 15 amino acids. The CDR3 here is CATSGGGVAKNIQYF. In DNA, the CDR3 is TGTGCCACCAGCGGCGGGGGGGTAGCCAAAAACATTCAGTACTTC.

This clone was seen ten or more times. Other DNA sequences in this sample translate to the same CDR3. The CDR3 region has the DNA TGCGCCAGCAGCCGGACAGGCGGGAATTCACCCCTCCACTTT. Translated, it gives CASSRTGGNSPLHF. The chain couples TRBV5-1 to TRBJ1-6; 7 bases are shared with TRBD1. Germline V CDR1 and CDR2: SGHRS, YFSETQ. V lost 4 bases and J lost 7; bases outside the gene matches: 5. The CDR3 loop spans 14 amino acids.

This clone was seen only a few times. The rearrangement uses TRBV28 and TRBJ2-6; TRBD1 aligns across 9 bases. Germline trimming cut 3 bases from V and 1 base from J; bases unmatched to any gene: 4. The germline gives CDR1 MDHEN, CDR2 SYDVKM. This CDR3 is built from 17 residues. CDR3 DNA sequence: TGTGCCAGCAGTTTCGGACAGGGGAGTTCTGGGGCCAACGTCCTGACTTTC. Protein sequence: CASSFGQGSSGANVLTF.

This clone was detected only a few times. The rearrangement joins TRBV7-9 to TRBJ2-7, with 15 bases identical to TRBD2. The CDR3 contains 17 residues. With 5 bases clipped from V and 4 bases from J, the junction kept 9 bases outside the gene matches. CDR1 is SEHNR and CDR2 is FQNEAQ in the germline V gene (reference sequence). The CDR3 DNA is TGTGCCAGCAGCCGCGGACTAGCGGGGGGGATTCAATACGAGCAGTACTTC. It encodes CASSRGLAGGIQYEQYF.

J is TRBJ1-2 and V is TRBV11-2; weak D call: TRBD1 (6 bases). Trimming removed 4 bases from V and 0 bases from J, with 9 bases in between. The CDR3 is 14 amino acids. The germline gives CDR1 SGHAT, CDR2 FQNNGV. The chain's CDR3 is CASSSRGANYGYTF. For the CDR3, the DNA is TGTGCCAGCAGCTCCAGGGGAGCTAACTATGGCTACACCTTC.

The J gene is TRBJ2-5, the V gene TRBV7-2, with TRBD2 matching 10 bases. The V and J ends lost 5 bases and 5 bases, in that order; junction bases with no gene match: 11. This CDR3 contains 16 residues. Germline CDR1 is SGHTA and CDR2 is FQGNSA. The CDR3: CASSPRTSGVRETQYF. The DNA of the CDR3 is TGTGCCAGCAGCCCTCGGACTAGCGGAGTTCGGGAGACCCAGTACTTC.

The V and J genes are TRBV14 and TRBJ2-7; the D is unclear. With 0 bases removed from V and 5 bases from J, the gap between germline ends came to 11 bases. Germline V gene lookup returns CDR1 SGHDN and CDR2 FVKESK. The CDR3 runs to 14 residues. DNA of the CDR3: TGTGCCAGCAGCCAAGAGGACCGGTACCACGAGCAGTACTTC. This gives the protein CASSQEDRYHEQYF.

This rearrangement joins TRBV18 to TRBJ1-4, with D unresolved. Germline lookup yields CDR1 KGHSH and CDR2 LQKENI. V lost 8 bases and J 5 bases, leaving 12 bases between the germline ends. CDR3 size: 13 residues. The CDR3 sequence is CASHLTRNEKLFF. CDR3 sequence (DNA): TGTGCCAGCCACCTTACCAGGAATGAAAAACTGTTTTTT.

The chain links TRBV5-1 to TRBJ2-1; D remains ambiguous. Germline V lookup: CDR1 SGHRS, CDR2 YFSETQ. CDR3 length: 19 residues. The V end lost 0 bases, the J end lost 6 bases, and 25 bases lay between the germline ends. The CDR3 here is CASSLGLGSRSLGRNEQFF. The CDR3 DNA reads as TGCGCCAGCAGCTTGGGGCTGGGATCGCGGAGTCTCGGGCGCAATGAGCAGTTCTTC.

DNA of the CDR3: TGTGCCAGCAGCTGGGGGAGAGCTTTGACCTCCAATGAGCAGTTCTTC. Translation gives CASSWGRALTSNEQFF. The rearrangement joins TRBV5-4 to TRBJ2-1; D is tentatively TRBD1 or TRBD2 (5 bases each). V was shortened by 3 bases and J by 6 bases, with 19 bases between the two germline ends. Germline V gives CDR1 SGHNT, CDR2 YYREEE (reference sequence). The CDR3 runs 16 residues.

The chain carries TRBV18 and TRBJ2-1; 7 positions agree with TRBD2. V shed 6 bases and J 3 bases; nucleotides not matched to a gene: 8. This CDR3 region has 15 residues. Germline assignment: CDR1 KGHSH and CDR2 LQKENI. The CDR3 DNA is TGTGCCAGCTCCCCCGGGGTAGCGGGCTACAATGAGCAGTTCTTC. This translates into CASSPGVAGYNEQFF.

The genes are TRBV6-1 and TRBJ2-7, with 7 bases matching TRBD1. Per germline, CDR1 MNHNS and CDR2 SASEGT. The CDR3 is made up of 13 amino acids. The V gene end was trimmed by 6 bases and the J gene end by 4 bases; junction bases not matched to a gene: 6. CDR3 coding DNA: TGTGCCAGCAGCAAACAGGGGTGGTACGAGCAGTACTTC. Its protein product is CASSKQGWYEQYF.